This TCR beta chain was found in a study of blood T cell repertoires in COVID-19. At the level of the study: Collection of acute and convalescent COVID-19 samples took place in the United States, Italy and Spain. T cells, B-cell-depleted T cells, or PBMCs provided the cDNA or gDNA that served as material.

Clones were read by immunoSEQ multiplex PCR, and TCRdb kept only the in-frame ones, dropping some. This repertoire shows 130,000 to 150,000 clones, more than 75% found once; its top ten account for over 10%. The CDR3 is made up of 12 amino acids. Germline V CDR1 and CDR2: LGHNA, YSLEER. V was trimmed by 5 bases and J by 6 bases, leaving 11 bases between them. The sequencing input was peripheral blood. The J gene is TRBJ2-7, the V gene TRBV4-3, with a weak D call TRBD1 (5 bases). This sequence was found in a man between 60 and 75 years old with active or convalescent COVID-19. In nucleotides, the CDR3 is TGCGCCAGCAGCTTAGGGGTAGGCGAGCAGTACTTC. It codes for CASSLGVGEQYF.